Listed here are 15 T cell receptor beta chains from one sample, sequenced in a study of cytomegalovirus exposure and HLA in healthy donors. Primers: 60 Vbeta forward and 13 Jbeta reverse. TCRdb keeps only in-frame clones here, not all; method: immunoSEQ multiplex PCR. The sample consists of under 150,000 clones, roughly 88% of them appearing once. Sequencing was carried out using PBMCs. Receptors were obtained from a boy younger than 18 in good health and CMV-seronegative.

This clone was found a few times. CDR3 bases: TGTGCCAGCAGCGGAGGACAGGGCAATGAGCAGTTCTTC. This gives the protein CASSGGQGNEQFF. J is TRBJ2-1 and V is TRBV5-4; 8 nucleotides match TRBD1. The CDR3 has 13 amino acids. V dropped 4 bases and J dropped 6; count of bases not matched to a gene: 3. Germline V CDR1 and CDR2: SGHNT, YYREEE (reference sequence).

This rearrangement joins TRBV27 to TRBJ1-1; 8 bases agree with TRBD1. The CDR3 runs 12 residues. Germline trimming cut 8 bases from V and 7 bases from J; bases unmatched to any gene: 6. Germline V gives CDR1 MNHEY, CDR2 SMNVEV (reference sequence). The CDR3 sequence: CASGRQGSEAFF. Written as DNA, the CDR3 is TGTGCCAGCGGACGACAGGGGAGTGAAGCTTTCTTT.

V is TRBV27 and J is TRBJ2-3, with 16 bases fitting TRBD2. The CDR3 sequence is 14 residues long. Germline CDR1 reads MNHEY; CDR2 reads SMNVEV (reference sequence). The CDR3 protein is CVSGTSGGAGTQYF. The CDR3 coding sequence is TGTGTTTCCGGGACTAGCGGGGGGGCGGGCACGCAGTATTTT.

The V and J genes are TRBV5-6 and TRBJ2-2; TRBD1 might be the D (6 bases). Trimming removed 4 bases at V and 1 base at J, with 17 bases between. The CDR3 is 17 amino acids. Germline CDR1 and CDR2: SGHDT and YYEEEE. The CDR3 nucleotides read TGTGCCAGCAGCGCAGGGGATCGACGGCTGAACACCGGGGAGCTGTTTTTT. It translates to CASSAGDRRLNTGELFF.

CDR3 DNA: TGTGCCAGCAGAGTAGCGGGCCTCTCCTACAATGAGCAGTTCTTC. This gives the protein CASRVAGLSYNEQFF. The V call is TRBV27, the J call TRBJ2-1, with 7 bases matching TRBD2. Germline V gene data show CDR1 as MNHEY and CDR2 as SMNVEV (reference sequence). V was pared by 6 bases and J by 0 bases, with 5 bases of the junction left unmatched. This CDR3 region has 15 residues.

As for this clone: Other DNA sequences in the same sample also yield this CDR3. The chain carries TRBV27 and TRBJ2-7; D may be TRBD2 (5 bases). There are 14 residues in the CDR3. The germline CDR1 and CDR2 sequences are MNHEY and SMNVEV (reference sequence). Deletions cut 0 bases from V and 4 bases from J, with 10 bases between. CDR3 in amino acids: CASSLSRGSYEQYF. The CDR3 DNA reads as TGTGCCAGCAGTTTATCACGGGGTAGTTACGAGCAGTACTTC.

V usage is TRBV19 and J usage is TRBJ2-1; the match to TRBD1 covers 11 bases. CDR1 and CDR2 from the germline V gene are LNHDA and SQIVND (reference sequence). Trimming cost V 4 bases and J 9 bases; bases outside gene matches: 8. The CDR3 has 15 amino acids. CDR3 sequence: CASSTDRGPRSEQFF. In DNA form, the CDR3 reads TGTGCCAGTAGTACGGACAGGGGGCCTAGAAGTGAGCAGTTCTTC.

The chain recombines TRBV6-1 with TRBJ2-3; 8 bases are a match to TRBD1. This CDR3 comprises 15 residues. With V trimmed by 2 bases and J by 2 bases, 3 bases remained unmatched. Germline loops: CDR1 MNHNS, CDR2 SASEGT. The CDR3 is CASSEQDRVTDTQYF. CDR3 in DNA: TGTGCCAGCAGTGAACAGGACAGGGTCACAGATACGCAGTATTTT.

The chain couples TRBV19 to TRBJ1-5; 9 nucleotides align to TRBD1. V lost 7 bases, J lost 6 bases, and 7 bases stayed unmatched. The V gene's germline CDR1 is LNHDA and CDR2 SQIVND (reference sequence). The CDR3 loop spans 14 amino acids. The CDR3 loop reads CASTRTGEIQPQHF. DNA of the CDR3: TGTGCCAGTACCCGGACAGGGGAGATTCAGCCCCAGCATTTT.

This clone has just one count. The gene calls are TRBV13 and TRBJ2-2; D remains unclear. Per the germline V gene, CDR1 is PRHDT and CDR2 is FYEKMQ (reference sequence). The CDR3 consists of 15 residues. Trimming left V 0 bases short and J 1 base short, with 6 bases between. The CDR3 spells CASSLGQMNTGELFF. In DNA, the CDR3 is TGTGCCAGCAGCTTAGGACAGATGAACACCGGGGAGCTGTTTTTT. The whole variable domain, remainder taken from reference TRBV13 and TRBJ2-2, is AAGVIQSPRHLIKEKRETATLKCYPIPRHDTVYWYQQGPGQDPQFLISFYEKMQSDKGSIPDRFSAQQFSDYHSELNMSSLELGDSALYFCASSLGQMNTGELFFGEGSRLTVL.

The chain is built from TRBV4-1 and TRBJ2-2, with D hard to call. CDR1 MGHRA and CDR2 YSYEKL come from the germline V gene. The V gene lost 4 bases and the J gene lost 2 bases, with 11 bases spanning the gap. The CDR3 has 15 residues. CDR3 sequence reads: CASSLDQENTGELFF. For the CDR3, the DNA is TGCGCCAGCAGCCTAGACCAGGAAAACACCGGGGAGCTGTTTTTT.

This rearrangement joins TRBV5-1 to TRBJ1-1; 7 bases map to TRBD1. The CDR3 spans 14 residues. Germline V gene lookup returns CDR1 SGHRS and CDR2 YFSETQ. The J segment lost 3 bases and the V segment lost 1 base, leaving 3 bases of the junction unmatched. The CDR3 is CASSLTGADTEAFF. DNA for the CDR3: TGCGCCAGCAGCTTGACAGGGGCTGACACTGAAGCTTTCTTT.

This chain links TRBV4-2 with TRBJ1-1, with D possibly being TRBD1 (5 bases). This CDR3 has 15 residues. Germline values: CDR1 LGHNA, CDR2 YNFKEQ. Trimming cost V 6 bases and J 2 bases, with 16 bases left between them. The CDR3 sequence: CASRPSGGINTEAFF. DNA for the CDR3: TGTGCCAGCAGGCCCTCGGGGGGGATCAACACTGAAGCTTTCTTT.

The J gene is TRBJ1-1, the V gene TRBV5-1; TRBD1 agrees at 8 bases. J gave up 5 bases and V 4 bases, and 7 bases lay outside the gene matches. Germline V gene lookup returns CDR1 SGHRS and CDR2 YFSETQ. CDR3 length equals 14 residues. CDR3 DNA sequence: TGCGCCAGCAGCCCGGACAGGGTGGATACTGAAGCTTTCTTT. This translates into CASSPDRVDTEAFF. Full variable domain (rest looked up from reference TRBV5-1 and TRBJ1-1): KAGVTQTPRYLIKTRGQQVTLSCSPISGHRSVSWYQQTPGQGLQFLFEYFSETQRNKGNFPGRFSGRQFSNSRSEMNVSTLELGDSALYLCASSPDRVDTEAFFGQGTRLTVV.

The genes are TRBV7-2 and TRBJ1-4; TRBD1 matches at 7 bases. Trimming took 1 base from V and 8 from J; bases not matched to a gene: 4. Per the germline V gene, CDR1 is SGHTA and CDR2 is FQGNSA. The CDR3 length is 14 residues. The CDR3 is CASSLDRGGEKLFF. In DNA, the CDR3 is TGTGCCAGCAGCTTAGACAGGGGAGGCGAAAAACTGTTTTTT.